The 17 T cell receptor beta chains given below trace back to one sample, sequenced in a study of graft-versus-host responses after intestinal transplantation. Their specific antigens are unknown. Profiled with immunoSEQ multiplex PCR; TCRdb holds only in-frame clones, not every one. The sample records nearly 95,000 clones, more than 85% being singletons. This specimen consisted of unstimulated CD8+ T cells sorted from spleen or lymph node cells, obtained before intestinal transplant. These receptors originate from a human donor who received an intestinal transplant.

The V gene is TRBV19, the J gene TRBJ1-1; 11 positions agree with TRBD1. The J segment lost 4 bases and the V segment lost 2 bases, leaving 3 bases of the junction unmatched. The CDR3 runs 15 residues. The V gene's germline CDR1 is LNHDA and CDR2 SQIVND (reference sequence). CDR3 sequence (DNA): TGTGCCAGTAGTATATCCGGGACAGGGGGCACTGAAGCTTTCTTT. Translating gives CASSISGTGGTEAFF.

The CDR3: CASSYSGWGQENGYTF. CDR3 coding DNA: TGTGCCAGCAGTTACTCGGGTTGGGGACAGGAAAATGGCTACACCTTC. The chain has TRBV6-6 and TRBJ1-2, with 8 nucleotides matching TRBD1. The ends lost 0 bases at V and 6 bases at J; junction bases unmatched: 9. The CDR3 extends over 16 amino acids. The V gene's germline CDR1 is MNHNY and CDR2 SVGAGI (reference sequence).

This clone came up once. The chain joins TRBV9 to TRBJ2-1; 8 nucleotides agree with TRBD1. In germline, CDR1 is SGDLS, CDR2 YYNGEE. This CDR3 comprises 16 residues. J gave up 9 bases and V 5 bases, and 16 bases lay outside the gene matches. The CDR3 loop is CASSDPQGDLFGEQFF. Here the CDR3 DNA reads TGTGCCAGCAGTGACCCACAGGGGGACCTATTTGGTGAGCAGTTCTTC.

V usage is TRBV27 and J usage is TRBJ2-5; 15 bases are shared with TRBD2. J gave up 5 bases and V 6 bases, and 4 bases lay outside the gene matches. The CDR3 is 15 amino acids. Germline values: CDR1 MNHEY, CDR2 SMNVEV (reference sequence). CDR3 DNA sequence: TGTGCCAGCAGGGGACTAGCGGGGGGCCGGGAGACCCAGTACTTC. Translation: CASRGLAGGRETQYF.

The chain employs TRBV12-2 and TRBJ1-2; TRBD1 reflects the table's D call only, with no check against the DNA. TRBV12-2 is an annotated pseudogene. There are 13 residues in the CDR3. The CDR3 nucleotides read TGTGCAAGTCGCTACAGGGGAAACTATGGCTACACCTTC. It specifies CASRYRGNYGYTF.

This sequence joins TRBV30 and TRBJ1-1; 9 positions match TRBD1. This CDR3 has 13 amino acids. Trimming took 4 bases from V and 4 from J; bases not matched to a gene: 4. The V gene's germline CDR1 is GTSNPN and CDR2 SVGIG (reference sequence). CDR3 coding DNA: TGTGCCTGGAACCCGACAGGGGGCACTGAAGCTTTCTTT. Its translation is CAWNPTGGTEAFF.

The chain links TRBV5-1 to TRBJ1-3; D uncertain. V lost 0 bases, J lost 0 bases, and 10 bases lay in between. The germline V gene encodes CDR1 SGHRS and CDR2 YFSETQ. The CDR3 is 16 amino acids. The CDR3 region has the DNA TGCGCCAGCAGCTTGGAGTCAGGAATCTCTGGAAACACCATATATTTT. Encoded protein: CASSLESGISGNTIYF.

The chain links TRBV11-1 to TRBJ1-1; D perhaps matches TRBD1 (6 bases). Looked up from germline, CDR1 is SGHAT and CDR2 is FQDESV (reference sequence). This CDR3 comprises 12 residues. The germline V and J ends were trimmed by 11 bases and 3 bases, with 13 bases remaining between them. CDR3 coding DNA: TGTGCCTTCCCGGGGGGGCACACTGAAGCTTTCTTT. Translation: CAFPGGHTEAFF.

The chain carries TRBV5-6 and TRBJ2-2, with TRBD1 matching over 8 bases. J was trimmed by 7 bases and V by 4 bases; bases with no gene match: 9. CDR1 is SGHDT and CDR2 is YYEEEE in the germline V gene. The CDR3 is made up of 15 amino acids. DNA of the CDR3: TGTGCCAGCAGCCGTCCCGGGACAGGAATCGGGGAGCTGTTTTTT. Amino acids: CASSRPGTGIGELFF.

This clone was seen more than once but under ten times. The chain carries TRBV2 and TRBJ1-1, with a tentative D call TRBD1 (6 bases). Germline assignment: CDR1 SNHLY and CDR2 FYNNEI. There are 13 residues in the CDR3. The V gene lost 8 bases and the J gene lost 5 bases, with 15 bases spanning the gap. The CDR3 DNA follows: TGTGCCAGCGGCCTTAAAAGGGGGACTGAAGCTTTCTTT. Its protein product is CASGLKRGTEAFF. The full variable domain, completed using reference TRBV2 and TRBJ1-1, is EPEVTQTPSHQVTQMGQEVILRCVPISNHLYFYWYRQILGQKVEFLVSFYNNEISEKSEIFDDQFSVERPDGSNFTLKIRSTKLEDSAMYFCASGLKRGTEAFFGQGTRLTVV.

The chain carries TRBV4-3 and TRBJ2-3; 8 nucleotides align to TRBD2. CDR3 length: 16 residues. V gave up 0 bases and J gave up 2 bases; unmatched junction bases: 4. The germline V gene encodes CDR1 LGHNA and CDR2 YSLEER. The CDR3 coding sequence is TGCGCCAGCAGCCAAGATTCCGGGGGGGCCACAGATACGCAGTATTTT. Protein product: CASSQDSGGATDTQYF.

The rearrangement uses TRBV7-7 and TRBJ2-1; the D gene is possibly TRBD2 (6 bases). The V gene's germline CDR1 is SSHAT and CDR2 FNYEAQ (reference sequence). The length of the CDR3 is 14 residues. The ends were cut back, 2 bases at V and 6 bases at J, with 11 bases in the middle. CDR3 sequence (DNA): TGTGCCAGCAGCTTAACCCAGGGAGGCAATGAGCAGTTCTTC. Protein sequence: CASSLTQGGNEQFF. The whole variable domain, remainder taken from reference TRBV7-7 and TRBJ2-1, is GAGVSQSPRYKVTKRGQDVTLRCDPISSHATLYWYQQALGQGPEFLTYFNYEAQPDKSGLPSDRFSAERPEGSISTLTIQRTEQRDSAMYRCASSLTQGGNEQFFGPGTRLTVL.

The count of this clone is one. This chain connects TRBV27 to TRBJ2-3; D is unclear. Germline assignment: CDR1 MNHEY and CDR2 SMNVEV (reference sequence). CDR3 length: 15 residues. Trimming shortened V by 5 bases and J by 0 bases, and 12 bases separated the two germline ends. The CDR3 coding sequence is TGTGCCAGCAGTCCCTTGACGGAGAGCACAGATACGCAGTATTTT. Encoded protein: CASSPLTESTDTQYF.

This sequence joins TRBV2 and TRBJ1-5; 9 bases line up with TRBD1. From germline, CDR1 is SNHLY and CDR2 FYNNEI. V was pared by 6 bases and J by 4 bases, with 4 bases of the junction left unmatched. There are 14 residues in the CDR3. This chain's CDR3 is CASSRTGVNQPQHF. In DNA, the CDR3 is TGTGCCAGCAGCAGGACAGGGGTAAATCAGCCCCAGCATTTT.

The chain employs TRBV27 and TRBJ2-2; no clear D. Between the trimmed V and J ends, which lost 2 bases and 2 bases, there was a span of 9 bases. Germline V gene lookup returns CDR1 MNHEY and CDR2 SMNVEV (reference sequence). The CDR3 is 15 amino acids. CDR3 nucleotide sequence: TGTGCCAGCAGTTTAGGGCAGGCTAACACCGGGGAGCTGTTTTTT. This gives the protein CASSLGQANTGELFF.

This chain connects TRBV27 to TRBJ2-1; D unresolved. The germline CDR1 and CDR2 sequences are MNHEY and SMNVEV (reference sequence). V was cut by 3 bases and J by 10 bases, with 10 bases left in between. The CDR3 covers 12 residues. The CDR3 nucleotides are TGTGCCAGCAGTTTTGGGCCTACCGAGCAGTTCTTC. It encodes CASSFGPTEQFF.

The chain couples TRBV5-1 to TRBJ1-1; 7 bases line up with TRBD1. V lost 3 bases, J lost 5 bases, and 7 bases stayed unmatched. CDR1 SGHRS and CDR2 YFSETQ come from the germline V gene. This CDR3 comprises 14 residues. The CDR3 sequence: CASSSDRVGTEAFF. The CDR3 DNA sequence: TGCGCCAGCAGCTCAGACAGGGTAGGAACTGAAGCTTTCTTT.